The clone carrying this T cell receptor beta chain was detected a few times. Its specificity is not known. Generated by immunoSEQ multiplex PCR, the TCRdb table keeps only in-frame clones and is missing some. The sample lists 200,000 to 250,000 clones, about nine tenths occurring once. The donors were in the approximately 120-subject validation cohort; that cohort was separate from the roughly 700-subject first cohort. This sample was taken from a study of cytomegalovirus exposure and HLA in healthy donors. The study, taken as a whole, reports: About 150 TCR beta chains were listed as cytomegalovirus-associated. Specificity of three CMV-associated chains for CMV antigens was verified in vitro. The TCR clusters that emerged in the first cohort tended, a later analysis found, to co-occur in the roughly 120 validation repertoires.

CDR3 length equals 14 residues. Germline lookup yields CDR1 ENHRY and CDR2 SYGVKD. With 3 bases clipped from V and 7 bases from J, the junction kept 9 bases outside the gene matches. The sequence was obtained from a woman younger than 30 in good health and CMV-seropositive. The material sequenced was PBMCs. This rearrangement joins TRBV10-3 to TRBJ2-7, with 7 bases identical to TRBD2. The CDR3 sequence: CAISEKGARGEQYF. The CDR3 bases are TGTGCCATCAGTGAAAAGGGAGCGCGGGGGGAGCAGTACTTC.